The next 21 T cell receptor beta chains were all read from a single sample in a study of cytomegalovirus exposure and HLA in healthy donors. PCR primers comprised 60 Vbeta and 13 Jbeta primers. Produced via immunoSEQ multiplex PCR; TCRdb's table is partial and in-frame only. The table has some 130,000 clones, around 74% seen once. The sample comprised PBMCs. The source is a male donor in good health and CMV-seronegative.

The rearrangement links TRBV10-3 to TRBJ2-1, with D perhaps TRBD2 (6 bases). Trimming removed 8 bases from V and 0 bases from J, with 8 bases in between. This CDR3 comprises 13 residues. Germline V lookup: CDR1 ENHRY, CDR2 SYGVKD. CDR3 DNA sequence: TGTGCCATCGCCGGGAGCTCCTACAATGAGCAGTTCTTC. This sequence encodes CAIAGSSYNEQFF.

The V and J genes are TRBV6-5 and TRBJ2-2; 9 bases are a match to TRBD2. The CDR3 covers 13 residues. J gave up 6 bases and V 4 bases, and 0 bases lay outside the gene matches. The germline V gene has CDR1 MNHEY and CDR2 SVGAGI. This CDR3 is CASSLAGAGELFF. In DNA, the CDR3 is TGTGCCAGCAGTTTAGCGGGAGCCGGGGAGCTGTTTTTT.

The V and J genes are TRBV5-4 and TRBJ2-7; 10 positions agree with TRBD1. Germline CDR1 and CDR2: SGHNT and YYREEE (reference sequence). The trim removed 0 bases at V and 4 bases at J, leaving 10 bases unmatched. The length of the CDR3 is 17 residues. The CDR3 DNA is TGTGCCAGCAGCTTGGATCTCTTGGGGACAGGGGTATACGAGCAGTACTTC. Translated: CASSLDLLGTGVYEQYF.

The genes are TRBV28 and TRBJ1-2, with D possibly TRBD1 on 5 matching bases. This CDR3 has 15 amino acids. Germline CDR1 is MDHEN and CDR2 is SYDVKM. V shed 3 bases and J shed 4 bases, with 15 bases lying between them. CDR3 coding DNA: TGTGCCAGCAGTTTTGGGGGGACCTGGGGCTATGGCTACACCTTC. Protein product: CASSFGGTWGYGYTF.

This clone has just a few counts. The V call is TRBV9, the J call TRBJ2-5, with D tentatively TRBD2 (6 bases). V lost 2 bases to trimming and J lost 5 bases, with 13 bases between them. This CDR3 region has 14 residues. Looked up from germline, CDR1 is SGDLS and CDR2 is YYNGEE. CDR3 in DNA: TGTGCCAGCAGCGTTGGGGGGATTGAGGAGACCCAGTACTTC. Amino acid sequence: CASSVGGIEETQYF.

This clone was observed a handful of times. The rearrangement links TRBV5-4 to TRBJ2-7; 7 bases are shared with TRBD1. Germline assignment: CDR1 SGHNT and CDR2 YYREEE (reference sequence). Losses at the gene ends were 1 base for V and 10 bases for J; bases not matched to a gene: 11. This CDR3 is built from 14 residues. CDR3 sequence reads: CASSLPPGTATQYF. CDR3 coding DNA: TGTGCCAGCAGCTTGCCCCCGGGGACAGCGACTCAGTACTTC.

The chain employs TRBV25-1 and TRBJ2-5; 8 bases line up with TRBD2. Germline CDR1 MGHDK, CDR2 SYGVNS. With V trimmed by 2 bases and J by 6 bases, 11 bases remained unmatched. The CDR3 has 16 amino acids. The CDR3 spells CASSEPGGRAGKTQYF. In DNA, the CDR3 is TGTGCCAGCAGTGAACCGGGAGGGAGGGCCGGAAAGACCCAGTACTTC. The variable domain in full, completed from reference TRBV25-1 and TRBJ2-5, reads EADIYQTPRYLVIGTGKKITLECSQTMGHDKMYWYQQDPGMELHLIHYSYGVNSTEKGDLSSESTVSRIRTEHFPLTLESARPSHTSQYLCASSEPGGRAGKTQYFGPGTRLLVL.

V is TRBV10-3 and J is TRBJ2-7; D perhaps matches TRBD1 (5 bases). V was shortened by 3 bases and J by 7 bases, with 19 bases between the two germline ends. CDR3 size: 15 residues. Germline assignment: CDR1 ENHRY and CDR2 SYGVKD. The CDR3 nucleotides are TGTGCCATCAGTGATCTGAGAGCAGGGAAGCGTGAGCAGTACTTC. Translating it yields CAISDLRAGKREQYF.

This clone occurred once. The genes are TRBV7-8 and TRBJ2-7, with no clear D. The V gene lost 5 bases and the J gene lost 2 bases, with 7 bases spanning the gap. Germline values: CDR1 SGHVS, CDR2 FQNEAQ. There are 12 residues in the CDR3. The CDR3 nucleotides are TGTGCCAGCAGCGCGAGCACCTACGAGCAGTACTTC. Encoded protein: CASSASTYEQYF.

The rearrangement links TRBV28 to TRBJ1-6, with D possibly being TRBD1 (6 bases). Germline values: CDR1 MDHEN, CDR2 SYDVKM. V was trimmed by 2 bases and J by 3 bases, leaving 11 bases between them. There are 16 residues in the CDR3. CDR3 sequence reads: CASSLGDRLYNSPLHF. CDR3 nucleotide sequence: TGTGCCAGCAGTTTAGGTGACAGGCTCTATAATTCACCCCTCCACTTT.

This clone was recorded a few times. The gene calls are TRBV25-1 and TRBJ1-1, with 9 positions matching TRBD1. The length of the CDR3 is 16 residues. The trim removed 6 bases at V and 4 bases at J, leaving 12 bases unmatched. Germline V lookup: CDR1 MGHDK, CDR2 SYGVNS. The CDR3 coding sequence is TGTGCCAGCAGACCGGGACAGGGATTGATGGGCACTGAAGCTTTCTTT. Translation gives CASRPGQGLMGTEAFF.

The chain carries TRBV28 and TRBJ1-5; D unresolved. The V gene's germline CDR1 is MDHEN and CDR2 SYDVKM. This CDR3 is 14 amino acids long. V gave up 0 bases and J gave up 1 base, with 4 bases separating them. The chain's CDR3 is CASSLWGSNQPQHF. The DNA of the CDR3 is TGTGCCAGCAGTTTATGGGGCAGCAATCAGCCCCAGCATTTT.

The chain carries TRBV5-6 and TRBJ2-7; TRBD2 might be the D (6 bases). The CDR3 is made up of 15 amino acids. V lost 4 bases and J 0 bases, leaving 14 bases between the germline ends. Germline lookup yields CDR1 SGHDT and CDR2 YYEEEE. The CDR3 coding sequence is TGTGCCAGCAGCCTACTAAGCGGGCGCTCCTACGAGCAGTACTTC. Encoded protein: CASSLLSGRSYEQYF. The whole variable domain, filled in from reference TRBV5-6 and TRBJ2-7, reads DAGVTQSPTHLIKTRGQQVTLRCSPKSGHDTVSWYQQALGQGPQFIFQYYEEEERQRGNFPDRFSGHQFPNYSSELNVNALLLGDSALYLCASSLLSGRSYEQYFGPGTRLTVT.

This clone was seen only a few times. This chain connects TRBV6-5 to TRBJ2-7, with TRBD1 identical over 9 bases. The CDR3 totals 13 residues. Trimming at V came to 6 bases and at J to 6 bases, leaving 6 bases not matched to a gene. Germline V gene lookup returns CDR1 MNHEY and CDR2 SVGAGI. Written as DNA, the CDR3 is TGTGCCAGCAGGAATAACAGGGGGCTCGAGCAGTACTTC. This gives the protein CASRNNRGLEQYF.

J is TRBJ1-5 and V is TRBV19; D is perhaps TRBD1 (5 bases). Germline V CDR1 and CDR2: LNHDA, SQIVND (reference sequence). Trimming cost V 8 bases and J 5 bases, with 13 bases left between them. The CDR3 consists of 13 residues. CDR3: CASGRAGYQPQHF. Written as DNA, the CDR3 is TGTGCCAGTGGACGGGCAGGGTATCAGCCCCAGCATTTT.

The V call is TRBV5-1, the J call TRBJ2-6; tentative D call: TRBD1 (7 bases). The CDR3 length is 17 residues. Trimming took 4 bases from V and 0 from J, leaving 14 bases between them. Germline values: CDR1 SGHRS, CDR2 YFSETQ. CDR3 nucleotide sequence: TGCGCCAGCAGCAGCAGGGGGGCTAACTCTGGGGCCAACGTCCTGACTTTC. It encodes CASSSRGANSGANVLTF.

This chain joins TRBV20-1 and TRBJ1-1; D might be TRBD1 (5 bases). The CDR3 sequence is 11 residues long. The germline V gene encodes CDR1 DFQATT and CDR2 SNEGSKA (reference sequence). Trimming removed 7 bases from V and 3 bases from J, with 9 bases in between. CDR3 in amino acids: CSGGRDTEAFF. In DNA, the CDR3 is TGCAGTGGGGGCAGGGACACTGAAGCTTTCTTT.

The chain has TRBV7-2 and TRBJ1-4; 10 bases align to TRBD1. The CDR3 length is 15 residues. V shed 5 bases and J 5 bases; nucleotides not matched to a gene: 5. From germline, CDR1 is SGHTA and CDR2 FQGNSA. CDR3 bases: TGTGCCAGCAGCACACGGACAGGGGGAAATGAAAAACTGTTTTTT. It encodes CASSTRTGGNEKLFF.

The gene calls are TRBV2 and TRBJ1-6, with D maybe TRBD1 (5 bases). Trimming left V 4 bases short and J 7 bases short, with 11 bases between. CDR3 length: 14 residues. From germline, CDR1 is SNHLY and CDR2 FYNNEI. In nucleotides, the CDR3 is TGTGCCAGCAGTGTAGGGGCGTCGAATTCACCCCTCCACTTT. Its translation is CASSVGASNSPLHF.

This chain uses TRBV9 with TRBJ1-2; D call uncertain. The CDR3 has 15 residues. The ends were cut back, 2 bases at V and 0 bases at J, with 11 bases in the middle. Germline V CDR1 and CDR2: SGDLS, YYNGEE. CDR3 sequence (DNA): TGTGCCAGCAGCGTTGGAGGGAGGACTAACTATGGCTACACCTTC. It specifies CASSVGGRTNYGYTF.

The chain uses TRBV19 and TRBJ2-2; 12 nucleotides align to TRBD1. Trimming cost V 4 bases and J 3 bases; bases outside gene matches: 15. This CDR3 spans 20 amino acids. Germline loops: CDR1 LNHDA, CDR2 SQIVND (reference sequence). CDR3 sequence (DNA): TGTGCCAGTAGTAGCACGTTAGGGGACAGGGGGCGCCCGGACACCGGGGAGCTGTTTTTT. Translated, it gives CASSSTLGDRGRPDTGELFF. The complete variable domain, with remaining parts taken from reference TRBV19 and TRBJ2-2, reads DGGITQSPKYLFRKEGQNVTLSCEQNLNHDAMYWYRQDPGQGLRLIYYSQIVNDFQKGDIAEGYSVSREKKESFPLTVTSAQKNPTAFYLCASSSTLGDRGRPDTGELFFGEGSRLTVL.